A single sample is the source of the 7 T cell receptor beta chains below, sequenced in a study of blood T cell repertoires in COVID-19 (dated by TCRdb to about 2020). Library prep was done by the immunoSEQ multiplex PCR assay. TCRdb retrieved this table from immuneACCESS and kept in-frame rearrangements only. Not all clones are present; in checked studies, unresolved V genes account for under half, and no reason is known for the remainder. The sample records approximately 100,000 clones, roughly 84% of which are singletons. The ten largest clones capture 12% of the sample. Sequencing was carried out using peripheral blood. These receptors were collected from a human donor in a cohort sampled during active COVID-19.

This chain joins TRBV29-1 and TRBJ1-2, with 8 nucleotides matching TRBD1. Per germline, CDR1 SQVTM and CDR2 ANQGSEA. V was clipped by 6 bases and J by 2 bases; unmatched bases: 2. The CDR3 is 12 amino acids. The CDR3 DNA reads as TGCAGCGTATGGACAGGGAACTATGGCTACACCTTC. This encodes CSVWTGNYGYTF.

This clone appeared a few times. The J gene is TRBJ2-3, the V gene TRBV4-3, with D possibly matching TRBD2 (6 bases). The ends were cut back, 0 bases at V and 5 bases at J, with 6 bases in the middle. Germline V gene data show CDR1 as LGHNA and CDR2 as YSLEER. The length of the CDR3 is 13 residues. CDR3 sequence reads: CASSQDGGDTQYF. As DNA, the CDR3 is TGCGCCAGCAGCCAAGACGGGGGAGATACGCAGTATTTT.

DNA for the CDR3: TGTGCCAGCAGGCCCCGGGGGGCCCAAGAGACCCAGTACTTC. Translated, it gives CASRPRGAQETQYF. V usage is TRBV7-9 and J usage is TRBJ2-5, with D possibly being TRBD2 (7 bases). Per the germline V gene, CDR1 is SEHNR and CDR2 is FQNEAQ (reference sequence). The CDR3 sequence is 14 residues long. V was clipped by 6 bases and J by 1 base, with 12 bases between them. Together with reference TRBV7-9 and TRBJ2-5, the CDR3 gives the full variable domain: DTGVSQNPRHKITKRGQNVTFRCDPISEHNRLYWYRQTLGQGPEFLTYFQNEAQLEKSRLLSDRFSAERPKGSFSTLEIQRTEQGDSAMYLCASRPRGAQETQYFGPGTRLLVL.

The chain links TRBV30 to TRBJ1-3; D gene ambiguous. Trimming removed 6 bases at V and 4 bases at J, with 10 bases between. The CDR3 has 12 residues. CDR1 is GTSNPN, CDR2 SVGIG, per germline (reference sequence). The CDR3 DNA is TGTGCCTGCTGTGGGCAGGGAAACACCATATATTTT. Protein sequence: CACCGQGNTIYF.

The chain joins TRBV3-1 (or the pseudogene TRBV3-2) to TRBJ2-5; the match to TRBD2 covers 8 bases. This CDR3 has 16 residues. V trimming: 1 base; J trimming: 5 bases; junction bases outside the gene matches: 9. Germline assignment: CDR1 LGHDT and CDR2 YNNKEL (reference sequence). CDR3 sequence (DNA): TGTGCCAGCAGCCAAGTTGTCGGGGGGGCCTTGGAGACCCAGTACTTC. Its protein is CASSQVVGGALETQYF.

This clone was seen only once. V usage is TRBV6-4 and J usage is TRBJ2-7, with unresolved D. V was shortened by 5 bases and J by 2 bases, with 19 bases between the two germline ends. Germline CDR1 is MRHNA and CDR2 is SNTAGT. The CDR3 extends over 16 amino acids. This chain's CDR3 is CASSPHQPSRTYEQYF. The CDR3 DNA reads as TGTGCCAGCAGTCCACACCAACCCTCTAGGACCTACGAGCAGTACTTC.

This chain uses TRBV27 with TRBJ1-6; 9 bases agree with TRBD1. This CDR3 is built from 20 residues. Trimming removed 3 bases from V and 8 bases from J; junction bases left unmatched: 20. Germline CDR1 MNHEY, CDR2 SMNVEV (reference sequence). The CDR3 coding sequence is TGTGCCAGCAGTTTCCTTATAAGGGACAGGGTAACTTGGAGGGATTCACCCCTCCACTTT. Amino acid sequence: CASSFLIRDRVTWRDSPLHF.